This paragraph covers one T cell receptor beta chain sequence. Its antigen is not identified. This sample is drawn from a study of CD8 T cells in ankylosing spondylitis. Library preparation for TCR beta used quantitative 5'-RACE with molecular barcodes. TCRdb used MiXCR to reprocess the 5' RACE reads, holding one entry per CDR3 protein. The sample includes roughly 240,000 distinct CDR3 sequences, roughly a third of them seen just once. General observations from the study: CD8+ disease-linked clones were present at relatively low frequencies in blood. Some motif variants had been reported before (in reactive arthritis synovial fluid and blood).

CDR1 is SGHKS, CDR2 YYEKEE, per germline (reference sequence). V was shortened by 4 bases and J by 1 base, with 8 bases between the two germline ends. The CDR3 contains 13 residues. The chain combines TRBV5-5 with TRBJ1-1; the D is unclear. The TCR comes from a male donor with ankylosing spondylitis or in good health (not recorded which). Sequenced sample: blood, either unsorted or a sorted T cell fraction (not recorded which). CDR3 sequence: CASSRNWNTEAFF. The DNA of the CDR3 is TGTGCCAGCAGCCGTAACTGGAACACTGAAGCTTTCTTT.